The 19 T cell receptor beta chains below were found in one sample sequenced in a study of T cell responses to AZD1222 COVID-19 vaccine. Assay: immunoSEQ multiplex PCR; the TCRdb copy retains only in-frame clones and omits some. The top ten clones hold 10% to 15% of a sample with about 94,000 clones, roughly 84% of them seen once. The starting material was peripheral blood, obtained on day 0 of AZD1222 vaccination. These receptors were collected from an adult in good health.

The rearrangement uses TRBV19 and TRBJ1-2; D unclear. Trimming cost V 4 bases and J 0 bases, with 9 bases left between them. The CDR3 is made up of 14 amino acids. Germline-derived CDR1 and CDR2 are LNHDA and SQIVND (reference sequence). The CDR3, as DNA: TGTGCCAGTAGTAACAGTCGTGCTAACTATGGCTACACCTTC. It specifies CASSNSRANYGYTF. Together with reference TRBV19 and TRBJ1-2, the CDR3 gives the full variable domain: DGGITQSPKYLFRKEGQNVTLSCEQNLNHDAMYWYRQDPGQGLRLIYYSQIVNDFQKGDIAEGYSVSREKKESFPLTVTSAQKNPTAFYLCASSNSRANYGYTFGSGTRLTVV.

The chain links TRBV6-2 or TRBV6-3 to TRBJ2-3; D might be TRBD2 (6 bases). The CDR3 has 14 residues. The V gene lost 2 bases and the J gene lost 2 bases, with 8 bases spanning the gap. Germline lookup yields CDR1 MNHEY and CDR2 SVGEGT. The CDR3 region has the DNA TGTGCCAGCAGTTACCGGGGGAACACAGATACGCAGTATTTT. Translated, it gives CASSYRGNTDTQYF.

The chain is built from TRBV7-3 and TRBJ2-7, with D perhaps TRBD1 (5 bases). The germline V gene encodes CDR1 SGHTA and CDR2 FQGTGA. Trimming cost V 1 base and J 4 bases, with 8 bases left between them. The CDR3 sequence is 13 residues long. The CDR3 sequence: CASSLSQGYEQYF. CDR3 nucleotides: TGTGCCAGCAGCTTAAGTCAGGGTTACGAGCAGTACTTC.

This rearrangement joins TRBV3-1 (or the pseudogene TRBV3-2) to TRBJ2-7; perhaps TRBD2 as D (6 bases). The germline CDR1 and CDR2 sequences are LGHDT and YNNKEL (reference sequence). The CDR3 runs 14 residues. The V gene lost 2 bases and the J gene lost 6 bases, with 14 bases spanning the gap. The CDR3 sequence: CASSQRDSRLEQYF. CDR3 coding DNA: TGTGCCAGCAGCCAAAGGGACTCCCGGCTCGAGCAGTACTTC.

The rearrangement uses TRBV18 and TRBJ1-3; the D is unclear. V dropped 4 bases and J dropped 0 bases, with 13 bases sitting between them. Germline assignment: CDR1 KGHSH and CDR2 LQKENI. This CDR3 has 16 residues. The CDR3 here is CASSLNDLSSGNTIYF. Here the CDR3 DNA reads TGTGCCAGCTCACTCAACGACCTAAGCTCTGGAAACACCATATATTTT.

The chain combines TRBV12-3 or TRBV12-4 with TRBJ1-6; 8 bases fit TRBD1. The CDR3 is 13 amino acids. The V and J ends lost 0 bases and 16 bases, in that order; junction bases with no gene match: 5. CDR3: CASSLAGQGPLHF. The CDR3 nucleotides are TGTGCCAGCAGTTTAGCTGGACAGGGACCTCTCCACTTT.

The chain carries TRBV27 and TRBJ1-2; the match to TRBD1 covers 9 bases. The CDR3 runs to 14 residues. From germline, CDR1 is MNHEY and CDR2 SMNVEV (reference sequence). The junction had 13 bases not matched to a gene; V was cut back by 7 bases and J by 10 bases. The CDR3 coding sequence is TGTGCCAGCAAACTTCCGGGACAGGGTGGAGACTACACCTTC. It encodes CASKLPGQGGDYTF.

This chain links TRBV19 with TRBJ2-6, with D tentatively TRBD1 (6 bases). The V end lost 7 bases, the J end lost 0 bases, and 16 bases lay between the germline ends. Germline V gives CDR1 LNHDA, CDR2 SQIVND (reference sequence). The CDR3 totals 17 residues. The DNA for the CDR3 is TGTGCCAGTACCCAACAGGGATTGGGCTCTGGGGCCAACGTCCTGACTTTC. This gives the protein CASTQQGLGSGANVLTF.

The chain uses TRBV14 and TRBJ1-2; D is undetermined. Trimming pared 0 bases from V and 7 bases from J, leaving 9 bases between. From germline, CDR1 is SGHDN and CDR2 FVKESK. The CDR3 loop spans 13 amino acids. CDR3 protein: CASSQDPGFGYTF. The CDR3 bases are TGTGCCAGCAGCCAAGACCCCGGGTTTGGCTACACCTTC.

The rearrangement uses TRBV18 and TRBJ2-7, with a possible D match to TRBD1 (6 bases). The V gene lost 6 bases and the J gene lost 0 bases, with 12 bases spanning the gap. Germline V CDR1 and CDR2: KGHSH, LQKENI. The CDR3 consists of 14 residues. CDR3 sequence reads: CASSPGTSSYEQYF. The CDR3 bases are TGTGCCAGCTCCCCCGGGACATCCTCCTACGAGCAGTACTTC.

This clone was recorded once. The chain carries TRBV2 and TRBJ1-1; D remains unclear. V gave up 8 bases and J gave up 4 bases, with 8 bases separating them. The CDR3 has 11 amino acids. CDR1 is SNHLY, CDR2 FYNNEI, per germline. CDR3 region: CASERATEAFF. DNA for the CDR3: TGTGCCAGCGAGAGGGCCACTGAAGCTTTCTTT.

This clone has only a few counts. This chain uses TRBV4-1 with TRBJ1-1, with no clear D. The CDR3 is 16 residues long. Trimming cost V 0 bases and J 0 bases, with 11 bases left between them. Germline CDR1 and CDR2: MGHRA and YSYEKL. As DNA, the CDR3 is TGCGCCAGCAGCCAAGACAGTCCGGTCATGAACACTGAAGCTTTCTTT. Its translation is CASSQDSPVMNTEAFF.

This chain joins TRBV24-1 and TRBJ2-2, with D uncertain. V was shortened by 3 bases and J by 0 bases, with 10 bases between the two germline ends. There are 16 residues in the CDR3. The V gene's germline CDR1 is KGHDR and CDR2 SFDVKD. CDR3 protein: CATSDTLAPNTGELFF. CDR3 sequence (DNA): TGTGCCACCAGTGATACCTTAGCCCCGAACACCGGGGAGCTGTTTTTT.

This rearrangement joins TRBV3-1 (or the pseudogene TRBV3-2) to TRBJ2-1, with a tentative D call TRBD1 (6 bases). The CDR3 is 16 residues long. The V gene lost 0 bases and the J gene lost 7 bases, with 16 bases spanning the gap. The germline V gene encodes CDR1 LGHDT and CDR2 YNNKEL (reference sequence). CDR3: CASSQEQPYRGNEQFF. CDR3 nucleotide sequence: TGTGCCAGCAGCCAAGAACAACCTTATAGGGGGAATGAGCAGTTCTTC.

The genes are TRBV19 and TRBJ1-4, with a weak D call TRBD1 (5 bases). The ends were cut back, 3 bases at V and 5 bases at J, with 13 bases in the middle. Germline V gene data show CDR1 as LNHDA and CDR2 as SQIVND (reference sequence). CDR3 size: 15 residues. CDR3 nucleotide sequence: TGTGCCAGTAGTATCCCAGGACGGGGGAATGAAAAACTGTTTTTT. It codes for CASSIPGRGNEKLFF.

Turning to this clone: A junction end diverges from the germline sequence, so it may reflect a read error. In DNA, the CDR3 is TGTGCTAGCAGCTTAGACAGATCGAACACCGGGGAGCTGTTTTTT. Translated: CASSLDRSNTGELFF. The chain has TRBV7-7 and TRBJ2-2, with D possibly TRBD1 on 5 matching bases. This CDR3 has 15 residues. Germline lookup yields CDR1 SSHAT and CDR2 FNYEAQ (reference sequence).

V and J are TRBV29-1 and TRBJ1-4; D is unclear. Germline V gives CDR1 SQVTM, CDR2 ANQGSEA. The CDR3 covers 11 residues. The V end was cut by 6 bases, the J end by 7 bases, with 9 bases between. CDR3 sequence: CSVLEGEKLFF. The CDR3 coding sequence is TGCAGCGTACTGGAAGGTGAAAAACTGTTTTTT. Variable domain in full (rest from reference TRBV29-1 and TRBJ1-4): SAVISQKPSRDICQRGTSLTIQCQVDSQVTMMFWYRQQPGQSLTLIATANQGSEATYESGFVIDKFPISRPNLTFSTLTVSNMSPEDSSIYLCSVLEGEKLFFGSGTQLSVL.

V usage is TRBV29-1 and J usage is TRBJ2-7, with 8 bases identical to TRBD2. V lost 6 bases to trimming and J lost 7 bases; unmatched junction nucleotides: 17. Germline values: CDR1 SQVTM, CDR2 ANQGSEA. The CDR3 length is 15 residues. DNA for the CDR3: TGCAGCGTAGGCCCCTCTGGCGGGGGGTTTAGGGAGCAGTACTTC. Its translation: CSVGPSGGGFREQYF.

This chain connects TRBV3-1 (or the pseudogene TRBV3-2) to TRBJ1-1; tentative D call: TRBD1 (5 bases). Germline CDR1 and CDR2: LGHDT and YNNKEL (reference sequence). Trimming shortened V by 1 base and J by 3 bases, and 18 bases separated the two germline ends. The CDR3 has 17 residues. The CDR3 is CASSQGREAPSYTEAFF. As DNA, the CDR3 is TGTGCCAGCAGCCAAGGCAGGGAGGCCCCCTCCTACACTGAAGCTTTCTTT.